This TCR beta chain was identified in a study of post-analysis software for immune sequencing data. Study-level findings and limits: Five or six TRBV segments appeared more often in patients than in controls, and TRBV5-6, TRBV5-1 and TRBV20-1 were among these. Multiple sclerosis patients had significantly lower normalized Chao1 diversity than controls.

TCR beta cDNA libraries included unique molecular identifiers. Yield was 500,000 to 600,000 cDNA molecules from approximately 0.91 to 9.4 million T cells. Each CDR3 protein gets one entry after TCRdb re-called the PCR reads with MiXCR. The table has about 430,000 distinct CDR3 sequences, approximately 42% seen once. This clonotype was observed once. The antigen is undetermined. V lost 3 bases to trimming and J lost 9 bases; unmatched junction nucleotides: 6. Looked up from germline, CDR1 is SGHRS and CDR2 is YFSETQ. CDR3 length equals 15 residues. The TCR originated in a girl aged 2 to 10 with multiple sclerosis. Sequencing was done on a sample of blood. V is TRBV5-1 and J is TRBJ2-1, with TRBD2 matching 13 bases. As DNA, the CDR3 is TGCGCCAGCAGCTCTGGGACTAGCGGGATAGGTGAGCAGTTCTTC. Its translation: CASSSGTSGIGEQFF.